A single sample is the source of the 15 T cell receptor beta chains below, sequenced in a study of blood T cell repertoires in COVID-19. Produced via immunoSEQ multiplex PCR; TCRdb's table is partial and in-frame only. This repertoire shows 190,000 or so clones, around 94% found once; its top ten account for 0.76%. Sequences were obtained from peripheral blood. All receptors derive from a man aged 30-40 years with COVID-19, enrolled during active disease.

CDR3 in DNA: TGTGCCAGCAGCGTAGCTAATTATGTCGGTAGCGGGGGAAAGAACACCGGGGAGCTGTTTTTT. Encoded protein: CASSVANYVGSGGKNTGELFF. This chain links TRBV9 with TRBJ2-2; TRBD2 matches at 9 bases. The length of the CDR3 is 21 residues. CDR1 and CDR2 (germline): SGDLS, YYNGEE. V lost 0 bases to trimming and J lost 1 base; unmatched junction nucleotides: 16. The complete variable domain, with remaining parts taken from reference TRBV9 and TRBJ2-2, reads DSGVTQTPKHLITATGQRVTLRCSPRSGDLSVYWYQQSLDQGLQFLIQYYNGEERAKGNILERFSAQQFPDLHSELNLSSLELGDSALYFCASSVANYVGSGGKNTGELFFGEGSRLTVL.

The chain has TRBV9 and TRBJ2-5; D is possibly TRBD1 (6 bases). The germline gives CDR1 SGDLS, CDR2 YYNGEE. V lost 4 bases and J 5 bases, leaving 12 bases between the germline ends. The CDR3 runs to 13 residues. CDR3: CASSFQGIETQYF. CDR3 nucleotides: TGTGCCAGCAGCTTTCAGGGGATCGAGACCCAGTACTTC.

The rearrangement joins TRBV27 to TRBJ2-3; 8 bases match TRBD2. The CDR3 is made up of 14 amino acids. Germline-derived CDR1 and CDR2 are MNHEY and SMNVEV (reference sequence). V shed 5 bases and J 4 bases; nucleotides not matched to a gene: 5. This chain's CDR3 is CASSHSGGADTQYF. The CDR3 coding sequence is TGTGCCAGCAGTCATTCGGGGGGGGCAGATACGCAGTATTTT.

The J gene is TRBJ1-2, the V gene TRBV19, with TRBD1 identical over 8 bases. V trimming: 7 bases; J trimming: 4 bases; junction bases outside the gene matches: 8. This CDR3 comprises 14 residues. Germline V gene sequence: CDR1 LNHDA, CDR2 SQIVND (reference sequence). CDR3 nucleotides: TGTGCCAGTATGGGGGGACAGGCAAGCTATGGCTACACCTTC. Protein product: CASMGGQASYGYTF.

The rearrangement joins TRBV5-1 to TRBJ2-5; TRBD2 matches at 9 bases. Germline values: CDR1 SGHRS, CDR2 YFSETQ. Germline trimming cut 0 bases from V and 4 bases from J; bases unmatched to any gene: 10. CDR3 length: 17 amino acids. The CDR3: CASSLVGGGGAGETQYF. DNA for the CDR3: TGCGCCAGCAGCTTGGTTGGCGGCGGGGGGGCAGGAGAGACCCAGTACTTC. Variable domain in full (rest from reference TRBV5-1 and TRBJ2-5): KAGVTQTPRYLIKTRGQQVTLSCSPISGHRSVSWYQQTPGQGLQFLFEYFSETQRNKGNFPGRFSGRQFSNSRSEMNVSTLELGDSALYLCASSLVGGGGAGETQYFGPGTRLLVL.

This clone was seen only once. The chain recombines TRBV27 with TRBJ2-3; a weak D match, TRBD2 (6 bases). With 4 bases removed from V and 2 bases from J, the gap between germline ends came to 13 bases. From germline, CDR1 is MNHEY and CDR2 SMNVEV (reference sequence). This CDR3 spans 15 amino acids. The CDR3 nucleotides read TGTGCCAGCAGTTGGGACTCCCAACCCACAGATACGCAGTATTTT. The encoded protein is CASSWDSQPTDTQYF.

This chain links TRBV19 with TRBJ1-5; D not resolved. There are 12 residues in the CDR3. Trimming pared 8 bases from V and 0 bases from J, leaving 5 bases between. In germline, CDR1 is LNHDA, CDR2 SQIVND (reference sequence). In nucleotides, the CDR3 is TGTGCCAGTTACGGTAGCAATCAGCCCCAGCATTTT. Residues: CASYGSNQPQHF.

The gene calls are TRBV9 and TRBJ2-3; 11 bases agree with TRBD2. The CDR3 runs to 15 residues. Looked up from germline, CDR1 is SGDLS and CDR2 is YYNGEE. V dropped 5 bases and J dropped 5; count of bases not matched to a gene: 7. In DNA, the CDR3 is TGTGCCAGCAGTGGTAGCGGGGGGGCCGTAGATACGCAGTATTTT. Translated: CASSGSGGAVDTQYF.

This chain's CDR3 is CASSFSGTGLYEQYF. The CDR3 nucleotides read TGTGCCAGCAGTTTCTCCGGGACAGGACTCTACGAGCAGTACTTC. The J gene is TRBJ2-7, the V gene TRBV27; TRBD1 matches 8 bases. Trimming took 3 bases from V and 3 from J; bases not matched to a gene: 7. The CDR3 is 15 amino acids. Germline V gives CDR1 MNHEY, CDR2 SMNVEV (reference sequence).

This clone appeared once. The chain employs TRBV19 and TRBJ2-2, with 7 bases lining up with TRBD2. Germline V lookup: CDR1 LNHDA, CDR2 SQIVND (reference sequence). The CDR3 length is 16 residues. The V segment lost 5 bases and the J segment 4 bases; nucleotides outside the gene matches: 10. The CDR3 DNA is TGTGCCAGTAGTTTATACGGGGGGTCGTTCACCGGGGAGCTGTTTTTT. This codes for CASSLYGGSFTGELFF.

This chain links TRBV6-5 with TRBJ1-2; D is possibly TRBD1 (5 bases). The ends were cut back, 6 bases at V and 8 bases at J, with 16 bases in the middle. The CDR3 has 13 amino acids. The germline V gene has CDR1 MNHEY and CDR2 SVGAGI. The DNA of the CDR3 is TGTGCCAGCAGATCGACAGCCTCCTCCGGCTACACCTTC. Encoded protein: CASRSTASSGYTF.

This clone was found once. The chain couples TRBV10-3 to TRBJ2-6, with unresolved D. From germline, CDR1 is ENHRY and CDR2 SYGVKD. This CDR3 spans 11 amino acids. V was cut by 7 bases and J by 6 bases, with 4 bases left in between. CDR3 sequence (DNA): TGTGCCATCACCTCGGCCAACGTCCTGACTTTC. Its protein product is CAITSANVLTF.

The rearrangement joins TRBV28 to TRBJ2-3; TRBD1 matches 10 bases. V shed 7 bases, J shed 3 bases, and the junction held 10 bases outside the gene matches. Germline values: CDR1 MDHEN, CDR2 SYDVKM. The CDR3 has 16 amino acids. The CDR3 region has the DNA TGTGCCAGCACCCCGGCGGCGGGACAGGGGACAGATACGCAGTATTTT. Translating gives CASTPAAGQGTDTQYF.

CDR3 residues: CATSRGGVYATEAFF. DNA of the CDR3: TGTGCCACCAGCAGGGGGGGGGTCTACGCCACTGAAGCTTTCTTT. This chain connects TRBV15 to TRBJ1-1, with D possibly TRBD1 on 5 matching bases. The germline V and J ends were trimmed by 3 bases and 4 bases, with 15 bases remaining between them. The V gene's germline CDR1 is LNHNV and CDR2 YYDKDF (reference sequence). This CDR3 contains 15 residues.

The V call is TRBV5-1, the J call TRBJ2-7; weak D call: TRBD2 (7 bases). V dropped 1 base and J dropped 0 bases, with 11 bases sitting between them. CDR1 is SGHRS and CDR2 is YFSETQ in the germline V gene. This CDR3 spans 15 amino acids. As DNA, the CDR3 is TGCGCCAGCAGCTTGATGGGGGGGCCCTCCTACGAGCAGTACTTC. Amino acid sequence: CASSLMGGPSYEQYF.